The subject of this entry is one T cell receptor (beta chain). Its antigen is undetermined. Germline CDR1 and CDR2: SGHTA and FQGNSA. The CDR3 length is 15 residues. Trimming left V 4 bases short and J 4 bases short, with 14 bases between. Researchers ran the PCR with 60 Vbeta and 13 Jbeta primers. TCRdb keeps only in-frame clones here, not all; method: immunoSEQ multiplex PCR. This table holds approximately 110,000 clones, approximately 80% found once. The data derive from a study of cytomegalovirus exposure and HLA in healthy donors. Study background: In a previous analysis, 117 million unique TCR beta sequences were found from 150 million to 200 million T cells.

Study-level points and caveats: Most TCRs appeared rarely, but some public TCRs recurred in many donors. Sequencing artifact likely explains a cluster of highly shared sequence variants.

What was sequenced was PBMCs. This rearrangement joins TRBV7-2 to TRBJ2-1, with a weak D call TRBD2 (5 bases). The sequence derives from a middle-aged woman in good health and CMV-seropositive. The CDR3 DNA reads TGTGCCAGCAGCTCATATAGGCTAGCATACAATGAGCAGTTCTTC. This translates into CASSSYRLAYNEQFF.